A selection of T cell receptor beta chains follows, all from one sample in a study of T-cell reconstitution after alpha-beta-depleted transplantation in children. Each CDR3 protein is one row after TCRdb ran MiXCR on the PCR reads. This repertoire shows some 520,000 distinct CDR3 sequences, approximately 30% found once; its top ten account for approximately 2.3%. The sequencing used PBMCs from the stem cell graft donor, collected from the stem cell graft. The receptors were gathered from a human donor who donated a stem cell graft to a child with aplastic anemia. Both conserved end residues are part of each CDR3.

j_call,v_call,cdr3_aa
TRBJ2-2,TRBV15,CATSWGTGNTGELFF
TRBJ2-1,TRBV7-8,CASSGTGPTPYNEQFF
TRBJ1-5,TRBV7-8,CASSLGTGAAQPQHF
TRBJ2-1,TRBV20-1,CSAETVPSRGTYNEQFF
TRBJ1-6,TRBV12-3/TRBV12-4,CASSFMDGPLHF
TRBJ2-1,TRBV19,CASSLRRGNEQFF
TRBJ2-1,TRBV24-1,CATSDSGLASGNEQFF
TRBJ1-3,TRBV7-8,CASSLATDSGNTIYF
TRBJ1-1,TRBV30,CAWTGRTEAFF
TRBJ2-3,TRBV7-2,CASSLASTGGDTQYF
TRBJ1-2,TRBV29-1,CSVKRTGDGYTF
TRBJ2-1,TRBV6-5,CASKHARGEQFF
TRBJ1-1,TRBV3-1,CASSLLSGEAEAFF
TRBJ2-1,TRBV29-1,CSEGQNNEQFF
TRBJ2-5,TRBV6-1,CASSPDRIRQETQYF
TRBJ2-7,TRBV20-1,CSASHLTSGRPYEQYF
TRBJ1-1,TRBV12-3/TRBV12-4,CASSRRDRALILNTEAFF
TRBJ2-7,TRBV7-9,CASSLTGTSGIPYEQYF
TRBJ2-4,TRBV20-1,CSARGGQRKNIQYF
TRBJ2-4,TRBV29-1,CSVEYVPQTTSGITKNIQYF
TRBJ1-1,TRBV7-2,CASSPQGFTEAFF
TRBJ2-6,TRBV28,CASSPPPARFSGANVLTF
TRBJ1-1,TRBV6-1,CASSGSMNTEAFF
TRBJ1-1,TRBV19,CASSARGADAFF
TRBJ2-6,TRBV6-5,CASSYLLGGANVLTF
TRBJ2-3,TRBV11-2,CASSLGGLLAGTDTQYF
TRBJ2-5,TRBV6-1,CASSEGFGTQYF
TRBJ2-5,TRBV30,CAWSVIRTSATQETQYF
TRBJ2-6,TRBV5-1,CASSLGQVFDVKASGANVLTF
TRBJ2-3,TRBV9,CASSARDRGFTDTQYF
TRBJ1-1,TRBV12-3/TRBV12-4,CASSLASRVTEAFF
TRBJ2-6,TRBV28,CASSTTAPSGANVLTF
TRBJ2-3,TRBV12-3/TRBV12-4,CASSQESYTQYF
TRBJ2-1,TRBV10-3,CAIGTSGPYNEQFF
TRBJ2-7,TRBV7-9,CASSLVAAGVSEQYF
TRBJ2-1,TRBV30,CAWSAYRTSGTTYNEQFF
TRBJ1-4,TRBV20-1,CSARTGVSYKLFF
TRBJ1-1,TRBV18,CASSPLGQGSLFSANTEAFF
TRBJ1-6,TRBV29-1,CSVRQGGDNSPLHF
TRBJ2-5,TRBV10-3,CAISPGQGGETQYF
TRBJ1-1,TRBV20-1,CSARETGTANTEAFF
TRBJ2-1,TRBV6-1,CASSESVVHNEQFF
TRBJ1-4,TRBV11-3,CASSALSATNEKLFF
TRBJ1-6,TRBV6-5,CASSSTTVVISPLHF
TRBJ2-7,TRBV29-1,CSVEDQNYEQYF
TRBJ1-2,TRBV28,CASRPSGGGEGYTF
TRBJ2-1,TRBV5-1,CASSWTSGSSYNEQFF
TRBJ2-5,TRBV10-3,CATGLAGGPRAGETQYF